These 20 T cell receptor beta chains were sequenced from one sample in a study of neoadjuvant anti-PD-1 for oral cavity cancer. Repertoires were generated with immunoSEQ multiplex PCR, while TCRdb's copy carries only in-frame clones and drops some. This sample has around 13,000 clones, with roughly 69% found just once. Noted time point: after neoadjuvant nivolumab, at surgical resection. Sequencing was performed on PBMCs, taken after nivolumab (anti-PD-1) treatment. These receptors were obtained from a person aged 35 to 85 with oral cavity squamous cell carcinoma.

CDR3 nucleotide sequence: TGCGCCAGCAGCTTACAGGGGATAGGGGAGACCCAGTACTTC. Its protein is CASSLQGIGETQYF. The chain carries TRBV5-1 and TRBJ2-5; 7 bases align to TRBD1. The CDR3 spans 14 residues. Per the germline V gene, CDR1 is SGHRS and CDR2 is YFSETQ. The V gene end was trimmed by 2 bases and the J gene end by 5 bases; junction bases not matched to a gene: 6.

This chain links TRBV5-1 with TRBJ2-6; D ambiguous. Germline V gives CDR1 SGHRS, CDR2 YFSETQ. Trimming shortened V by 5 bases and J by 2 bases, and 11 bases separated the two germline ends. The CDR3 has 15 residues. The CDR3 protein is CASRRSVPGANVLTF. The CDR3 coding sequence is TGCGCCAGCAGGAGGTCTGTACCTGGGGCCAACGTCCTGACTTTC.

The gene calls are TRBV7-6 and TRBJ2-7; 8 positions agree with TRBD2. The J segment lost 4 bases and the V segment lost 2 bases, leaving 7 bases of the junction unmatched. The CDR3 runs 15 residues. From germline, CDR1 is SGHVS and CDR2 FNYEAQ. Here the CDR3 DNA reads TGTGCCAGCAGCTTATTTCCGGGAGGGCCTTACGAGCAGTACTTC. This encodes CASSLFPGGPYEQYF. Looking up the rest from reference TRBV7-6 and TRBJ2-7 gives the full variable domain: GAGVSQSPRYKVTKRGQDVALRCDPISGHVSLYWYRQALGQGPEFLTYFNYEAQQDKSGLPNDRFSAERPEGSISTLTIQRTEQRDSAMYRCASSLFPGGPYEQYFGPGTRLTVT.

This clone has a single count. The gene calls are TRBV5-8 and TRBJ1-3; no clear D gene. This CDR3 spans 11 amino acids. Germline loops: CDR1 SGHTS, CDR2 YDEGEE. V lost 4 bases and J lost 11, with 10 bases in between. The chain's CDR3 is CASSQTQPIYF. The CDR3 region has the DNA TGTGCCAGCAGCCAAACCCAACCCATATATTTT.

J is TRBJ2-3 and V is TRBV11-2; D is undetermined. CDR3 size: 12 residues. Trimming pared 10 bases from V and 0 bases from J, leaving 8 bases between. Germline CDR1 SGHAT, CDR2 FQNNGV. The chain's CDR3 is CATSPSTDTQYF. CDR3 coding DNA: TGTGCCACCTCACCTAGCACAGATACGCAGTATTTT.

The V call is TRBV6-1, the J call TRBJ2-6, with D possibly matching TRBD1 (5 bases). The CDR3 spans 14 residues. CDR1 is MNHNS and CDR2 is SASEGT in the germline V gene. The V and J ends lost 5 bases and 3 bases respectively, with 8 bases between them. In DNA, the CDR3 is TGTGCCAGCAGTCAGACAGTTGGGGCCAACGTCCTGACTTTC. This sequence encodes CASSQTVGANVLTF.

The chain couples TRBV7-9 to TRBJ2-5, with 13 bases lining up with TRBD2. Germline V gene lookup returns CDR1 SEHNR and CDR2 FQNEAQ (reference sequence). This CDR3 region has 18 residues. V lost 5 bases and J lost 5; bases outside the gene matches: 14. CDR3 bases: TGTGCCAGCAGCCCCGGGAGGGGACTAGCGGGAAGATCGGAGACCCAGTACTTC. Its protein product is CASSPGRGLAGRSETQYF.

The rearrangement uses TRBV27 and TRBJ2-7; tentatively, D is TRBD1 (5 bases). The CDR3 consists of 13 residues. The ends were cut back, 4 bases at V and 6 bases at J, with 13 bases in the middle. Germline loops: CDR1 MNHEY, CDR2 SMNVEV (reference sequence). This CDR3 is CASSSYRSREQYF. In DNA form, the CDR3 reads TGTGCCAGCAGTTCGTACAGGTCTCGCGAGCAGTACTTC.

The chain joins TRBV18 to TRBJ1-5; no clear D. CDR1 is KGHSH, CDR2 LQKENI, per germline. The CDR3 contains 13 residues. Trimming removed 2 bases from V and 3 bases from J, with 5 bases in between. CDR3 amino acids: CASSPGVNQPQHF. The CDR3 DNA follows: TGTGCCAGCTCACCAGGGGTCAATCAGCCCCAGCATTTT.

J is TRBJ1-1 and V is TRBV5-8; perhaps TRBD1 as D (5 bases). This CDR3 spans 14 amino acids. Trimming removed 3 bases at V and 4 bases at J, with 13 bases between. The germline gives CDR1 SGHTS, CDR2 YDEGEE. CDR3 amino acids: CASSWGRRVTEAFF. The CDR3 DNA is TGTGCCAGCAGCTGGGGGAGGAGGGTCACTGAAGCTTTCTTT.

CDR3 nucleotides: TGTGCCAGCAGTGAACAGCAGGCCTCCTATAATTCACCCCTCCACTTT. It specifies CASSEQQASYNSPLHF. V usage is TRBV2 and J usage is TRBJ1-6; the D is unclear. This CDR3 is 16 amino acids long. CDR1 is SNHLY, CDR2 FYNNEI, per germline. V lost 2 bases, J lost 0 bases, and 8 bases lay in between.

The chain has TRBV7-6 and TRBJ2-5; D unresolved. V gave up 4 bases and J gave up 7 bases, with 7 bases separating them. The CDR3 extends over 11 amino acids. CDR1 and CDR2 (germline): SGHVS, FNYEAQ. The CDR3 is CASSSLGTQYF. For the CDR3, the DNA is TGTGCCAGCAGCTCTTTGGGGACCCAGTACTTC.

This clone was counted between two and nine times. This chain joins TRBV27 and TRBJ2-1, with D unresolved. The V gene's germline CDR1 is MNHEY and CDR2 SMNVEV (reference sequence). Deletions cut 1 base from V and 9 bases from J, with 13 bases between. The CDR3 contains 14 residues. CDR3 nucleotide sequence: TGTGCCAGCAGTTTATATCCCGTAGGTAGTGAGCAGTTCTTC. It is translated as CASSLYPVGSEQFF.

This chain uses TRBV5-4 with TRBJ2-1, with D possibly called TRBD1 or TRBD2 (6 bases each). CDR3 length: 15 residues. Germline V gene sequence: CDR1 SGHNT, CDR2 YYREEE (reference sequence). The V gene lost 4 bases and the J gene lost 3 bases, with 14 bases spanning the gap. The CDR3 protein is CASSLSRGGYNEQFF. The CDR3 DNA follows: TGTGCCAGCAGCCTGTCCAGGGGAGGCTACAATGAGCAGTTCTTC.

The table lists this clone with a few counts. The chain combines TRBV18 with TRBJ1-3; tentatively, D is TRBD1 (6 bases). The V and J ends lost 3 bases and 2 bases respectively, with 11 bases between them. The CDR3 is made up of 15 amino acids. Germline V gives CDR1 KGHSH, CDR2 LQKENI. CDR3 nucleotides: TGTGCCAGCTCACCCCCGGGGGCGCCTGGAAACACCATATATTTT. Protein sequence: CASSPPGAPGNTIYF.

The chain couples TRBV6-5 to TRBJ1-1; tentative D call: TRBD1 (5 bases). Germline CDR1 and CDR2: MNHEY and SVGAGI. Trimming removed 0 bases from V and 3 bases from J, with 14 bases in between. CDR3 length: 16 residues. CDR3 residues: CASSYSVTPRDTEAFF. Written as DNA, the CDR3 is TGTGCCAGCAGTTACTCCGTCACCCCCAGGGACACTGAAGCTTTCTTT.

This chain joins TRBV7-9 and TRBJ1-1; 7 positions match TRBD1. Germline CDR1 and CDR2: SEHNR and FQNEAQ (reference sequence). Trimming took 4 bases from V and 1 from J; bases not matched to a gene: 3. The CDR3 totals 14 residues. CDR3 amino acids: CASSWAGGNTEAFF. DNA of the CDR3: TGTGCCAGCAGCTGGGCAGGGGGGAACACTGAAGCTTTCTTT.

The chain employs TRBV11-2 and TRBJ2-1, with 9 positions matching TRBD1. Germline V lookup: CDR1 SGHAT, CDR2 FQNNGV. The CDR3 covers 14 residues. After removal of 5 bases from V and 9 bases from J, the junction contained 8 bases not matched to a gene. CDR3 DNA: TGTGCCAGCAGCCCCGGACAGGGGTGGGGTGAGCAGTTCTTC. Amino acids: CASSPGQGWGEQFF.

This clone was counted a few times. The genes are TRBV19 and TRBJ1-1; TRBD1 matches at 8 bases. CDR3 length equals 16 residues. J was trimmed by 6 bases and V by 1 base; bases with no gene match: 10. CDR1 is LNHDA and CDR2 is SQIVND in the germline V gene (reference sequence). This CDR3 reads CASSIVAGQGFAEAFF. CDR3 DNA sequence: TGTGCCAGTAGTATAGTAGCCGGACAGGGCTTCGCTGAAGCTTTCTTT. Combining the CDR3 with reference TRBV19 and TRBJ1-1 gives the whole variable domain DGGITQSPKYLFRKEGQNVTLSCEQNLNHDAMYWYRQDPGQGLRLIYYSQIVNDFQKGDIAEGYSVSREKKESFPLTVTSAQKNPTAFYLCASSIVAGQGFAEAFFGQGTRLTVV.

This chain uses TRBV30 with TRBJ1-2, with D unclear. The germline V and J ends were trimmed by 3 bases and 4 bases, with 12 bases remaining between them. In germline, CDR1 is GTSNPN, CDR2 SVGIG (reference sequence). This CDR3 region has 13 residues. CDR3 sequence: CAWSFGSRYGYTF. CDR3 DNA sequence: TGTGCCTGGAGCTTTGGGAGTCGCTATGGCTACACCTTC.